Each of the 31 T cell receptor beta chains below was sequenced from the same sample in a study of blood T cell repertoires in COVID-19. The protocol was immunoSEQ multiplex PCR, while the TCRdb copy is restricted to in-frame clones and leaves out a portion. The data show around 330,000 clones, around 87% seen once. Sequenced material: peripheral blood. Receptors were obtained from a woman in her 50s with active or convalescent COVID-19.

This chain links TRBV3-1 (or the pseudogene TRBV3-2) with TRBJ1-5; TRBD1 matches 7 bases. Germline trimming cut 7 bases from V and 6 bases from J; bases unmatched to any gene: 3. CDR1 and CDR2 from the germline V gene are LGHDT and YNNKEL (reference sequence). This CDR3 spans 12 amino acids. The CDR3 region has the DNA TGTGCCAGCAACACAGGGGTTCAGCCCCAGCATTTT. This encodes CASNTGVQPQHF.

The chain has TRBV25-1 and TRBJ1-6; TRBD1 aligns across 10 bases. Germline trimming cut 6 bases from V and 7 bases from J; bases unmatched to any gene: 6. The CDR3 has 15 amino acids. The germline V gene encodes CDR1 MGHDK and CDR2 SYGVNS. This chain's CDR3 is CASRDRGFQNSPLHF. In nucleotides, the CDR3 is TGTGCCAGCAGGGACAGGGGGTTCCAGAATTCACCCCTCCACTTT.

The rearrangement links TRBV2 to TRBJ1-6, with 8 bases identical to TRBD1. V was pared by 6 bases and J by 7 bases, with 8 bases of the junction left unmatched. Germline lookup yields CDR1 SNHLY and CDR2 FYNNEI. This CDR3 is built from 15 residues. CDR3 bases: TGTGCCAGCAGGGCCGGACAGGGCGCGAATTCACCCCTCCACTTT. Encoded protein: CASRAGQGANSPLHF. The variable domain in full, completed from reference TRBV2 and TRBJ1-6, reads EPEVTQTPSHQVTQMGQEVILRCVPISNHLYFYWYRQILGQKVEFLVSFYNNEISEKSEIFDDQFSVERPDGSNFTLKIRSTKLEDSAMYFCASRAGQGANSPLHFGNGTRLTVT.

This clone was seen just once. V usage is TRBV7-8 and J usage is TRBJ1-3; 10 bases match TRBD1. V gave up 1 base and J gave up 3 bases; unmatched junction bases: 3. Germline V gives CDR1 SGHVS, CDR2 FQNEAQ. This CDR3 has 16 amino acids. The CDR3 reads CASSLVGQGIGNTIYF. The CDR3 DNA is TGTGCCAGCAGCTTAGTGGGACAGGGGATTGGAAACACCATATATTTT.

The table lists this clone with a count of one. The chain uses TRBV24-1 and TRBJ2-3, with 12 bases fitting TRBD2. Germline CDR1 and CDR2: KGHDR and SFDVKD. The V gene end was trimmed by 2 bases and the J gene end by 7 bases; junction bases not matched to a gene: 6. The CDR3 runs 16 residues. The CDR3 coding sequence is TGTGCCACCAGTGATTCTAGCGGGGGGGCCGCATATACGCAGTATTTT. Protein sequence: CATSDSSGGAAYTQYF.

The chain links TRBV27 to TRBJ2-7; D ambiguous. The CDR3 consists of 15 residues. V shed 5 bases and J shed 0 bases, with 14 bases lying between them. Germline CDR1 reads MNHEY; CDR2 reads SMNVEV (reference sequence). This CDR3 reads CASSTNTLFSYEQYF. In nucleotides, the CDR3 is TGTGCCAGCAGTACTAACACGCTTTTCTCCTACGAGCAGTACTTC.

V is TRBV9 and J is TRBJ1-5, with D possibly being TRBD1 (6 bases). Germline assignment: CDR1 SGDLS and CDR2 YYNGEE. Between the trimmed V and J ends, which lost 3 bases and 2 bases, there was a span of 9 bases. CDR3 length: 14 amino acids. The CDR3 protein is CASSAGGGNQPQHF. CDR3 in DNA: TGTGCCAGCAGCGCGGGGGGCGGCAATCAGCCCCAGCATTTT.

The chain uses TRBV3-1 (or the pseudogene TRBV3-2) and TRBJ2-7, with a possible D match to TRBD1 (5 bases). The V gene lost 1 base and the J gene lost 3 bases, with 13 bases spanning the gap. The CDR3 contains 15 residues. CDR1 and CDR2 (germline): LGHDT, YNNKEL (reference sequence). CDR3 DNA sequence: TGTGCCAGCAGCCAAGCTATCGGACAACGCTACGAGCAGTACTTC. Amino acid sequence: CASSQAIGQRYEQYF.

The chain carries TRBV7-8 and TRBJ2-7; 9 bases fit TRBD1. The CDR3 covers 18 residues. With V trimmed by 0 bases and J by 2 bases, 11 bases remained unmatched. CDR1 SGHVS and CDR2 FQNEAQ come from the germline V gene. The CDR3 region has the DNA TGTGCCAGCAGCTTAGCGACTAGTCTGGGACAGGGAACCTACGAGCAGTACTTC. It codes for CASSLATSLGQGTYEQYF.

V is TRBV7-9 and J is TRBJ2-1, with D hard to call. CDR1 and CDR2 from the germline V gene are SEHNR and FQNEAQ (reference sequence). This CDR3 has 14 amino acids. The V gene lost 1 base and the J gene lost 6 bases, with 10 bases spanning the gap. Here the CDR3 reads CASSLDLSFNEQFF. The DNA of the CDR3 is TGTGCCAGCAGCTTAGACCTCAGTTTCAATGAGCAGTTCTTC.

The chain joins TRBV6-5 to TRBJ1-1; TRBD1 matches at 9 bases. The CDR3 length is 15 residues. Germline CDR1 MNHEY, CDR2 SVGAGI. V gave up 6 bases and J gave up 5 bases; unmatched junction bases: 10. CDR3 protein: CASRRTDRGRTEAFF. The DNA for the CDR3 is TGTGCCAGCAGACGGACGGACAGGGGAAGAACTGAAGCTTTCTTT.

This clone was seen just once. The chain's CDR3 is CASTNSPGNTIYF. Here the CDR3 DNA reads TGTGCCAGCACCAACTCTCCCGGAAACACCATATATTTT. J is TRBJ1-3 and V is TRBV3-1 (or the pseudogene TRBV3-2); D call uncertain. The CDR3 spans 13 residues. Looked up from germline, CDR1 is LGHDT and CDR2 is YNNKEL (reference sequence). Trimming stripped 7 bases from V and 4 bases from J, with 11 bases between.

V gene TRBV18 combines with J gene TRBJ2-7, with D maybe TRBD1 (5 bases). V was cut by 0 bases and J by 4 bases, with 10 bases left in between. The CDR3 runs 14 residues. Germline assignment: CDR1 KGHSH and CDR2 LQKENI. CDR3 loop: CASSPPGRDYEQYF. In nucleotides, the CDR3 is TGTGCCAGCTCACCACCGGGCAGGGATTACGAGCAGTACTTC.

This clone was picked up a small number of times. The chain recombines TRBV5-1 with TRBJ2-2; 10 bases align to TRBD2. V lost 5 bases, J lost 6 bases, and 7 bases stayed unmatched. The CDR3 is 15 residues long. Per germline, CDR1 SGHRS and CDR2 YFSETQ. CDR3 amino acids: CASSMASGSPGELFF. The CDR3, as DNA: TGCGCCAGCAGTATGGCTAGCGGGAGCCCCGGGGAGCTGTTTTTT. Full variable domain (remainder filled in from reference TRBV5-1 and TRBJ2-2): KAGVTQTPRYLIKTRGQQVTLSCSPISGHRSVSWYQQTPGQGLQFLFEYFSETQRNKGNFPGRFSGRQFSNSRSEMNVSTLELGDSALYLCASSMASGSPGELFFGEGSRLTVL.

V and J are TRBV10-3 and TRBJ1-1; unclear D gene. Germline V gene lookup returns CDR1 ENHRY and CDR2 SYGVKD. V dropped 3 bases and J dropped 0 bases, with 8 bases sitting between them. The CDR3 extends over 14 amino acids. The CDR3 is CAISDVDLNTEAFF. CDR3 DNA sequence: TGTGCCATCAGTGATGTAGATTTGAACACTGAAGCTTTCTTT.

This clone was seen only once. The CDR3 region has the DNA TGTGCCTGGAGTGTTTGGCGGGGGGGATATACAGATACGCAGTATTTT. Its protein is CAWSVWRGGYTDTQYF. The chain uses TRBV30 and TRBJ2-3; 9 bases map to TRBD2. CDR1 is GTSNPN and CDR2 is SVGIG in the germline V gene (reference sequence). The CDR3 loop spans 16 amino acids. The junction had 7 bases not matched to a gene; V was cut back by 0 bases and J by 3 bases.

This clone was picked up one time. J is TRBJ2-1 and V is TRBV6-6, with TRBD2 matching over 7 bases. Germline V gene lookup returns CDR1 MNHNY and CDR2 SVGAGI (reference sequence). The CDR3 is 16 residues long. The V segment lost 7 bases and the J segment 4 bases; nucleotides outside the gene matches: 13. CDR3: CASTSRVRGGYNEQFF. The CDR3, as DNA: TGTGCCAGCACCTCTCGGGTGCGCGGGGGTTACAATGAGCAGTTCTTC.

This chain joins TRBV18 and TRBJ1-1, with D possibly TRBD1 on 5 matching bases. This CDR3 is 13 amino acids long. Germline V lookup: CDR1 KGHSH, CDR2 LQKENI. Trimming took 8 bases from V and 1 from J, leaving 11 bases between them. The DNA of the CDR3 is TGTGCCAGCCGCAGGGAAGCGAACACTGAAGCTTTCTTT. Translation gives CASRREANTEAFF.

The CDR3 region has the DNA TGTGCCTGGAGTGTGCAGGGTCCTAATGAAAAACTGTTTTTT. This sequence encodes CAWSVQGPNEKLFF. This chain joins TRBV30 and TRBJ1-4, with a possible D match to TRBD1 (5 bases). From germline, CDR1 is GTSNPN and CDR2 SVGIG (reference sequence). Trimming cost V 0 bases and J 3 bases, with 8 bases left between them. This CDR3 has 14 residues.

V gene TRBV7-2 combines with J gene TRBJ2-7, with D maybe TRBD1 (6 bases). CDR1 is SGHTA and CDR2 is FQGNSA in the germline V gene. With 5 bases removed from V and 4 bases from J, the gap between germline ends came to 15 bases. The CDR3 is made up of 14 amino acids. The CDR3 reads CASSTGTPPYEQYF. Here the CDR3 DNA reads TGTGCCAGCAGCACCGGGACACCCCCGTACGAGCAGTACTTC.

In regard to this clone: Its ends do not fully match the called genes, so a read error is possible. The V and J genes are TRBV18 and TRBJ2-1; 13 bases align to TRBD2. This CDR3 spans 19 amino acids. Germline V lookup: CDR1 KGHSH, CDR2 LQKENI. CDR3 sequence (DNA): TGTGCCAGCTCCCCACCGGGACTAGCGGGGAGCTATTCCTACAATGAGCAGTTCTTC. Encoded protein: CASSPPGLAGSYSYNEQFF.

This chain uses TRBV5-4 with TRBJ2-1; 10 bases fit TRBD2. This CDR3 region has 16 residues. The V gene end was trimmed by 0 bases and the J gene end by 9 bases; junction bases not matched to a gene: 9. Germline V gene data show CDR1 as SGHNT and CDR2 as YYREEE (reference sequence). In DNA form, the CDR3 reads TGTGCCAGCAGCTTGGGGCTAGCGGGAGTGCAGGCTGAGCAGTTCTTC. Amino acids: CASSLGLAGVQAEQFF.

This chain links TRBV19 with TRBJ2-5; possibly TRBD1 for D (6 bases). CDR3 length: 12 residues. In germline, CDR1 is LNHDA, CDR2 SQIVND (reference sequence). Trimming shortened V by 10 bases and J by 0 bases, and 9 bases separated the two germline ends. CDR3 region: CATRQDQETQYF. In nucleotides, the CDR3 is TGTGCCACACGACAGGACCAAGAGACCCAGTACTTC.

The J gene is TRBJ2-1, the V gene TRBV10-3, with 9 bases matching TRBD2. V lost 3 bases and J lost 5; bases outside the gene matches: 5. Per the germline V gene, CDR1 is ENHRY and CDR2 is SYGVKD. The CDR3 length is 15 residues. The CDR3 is CAISDSGSKNNEQFF. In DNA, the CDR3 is TGTGCCATCAGTGATAGCGGGAGCAAAAACAATGAGCAGTTCTTC.

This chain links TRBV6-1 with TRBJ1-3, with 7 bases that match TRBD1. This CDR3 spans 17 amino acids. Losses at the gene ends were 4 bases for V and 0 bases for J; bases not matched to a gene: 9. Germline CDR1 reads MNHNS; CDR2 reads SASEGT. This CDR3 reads CASSASSTGSSGNTIYF. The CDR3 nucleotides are TGTGCCAGCAGTGCGAGCTCGACAGGGAGCTCTGGAAACACCATATATTTT.

As DNA, the CDR3 is TGCAGCGCTAGAATAGGGACAGGGGCTGGAAACACCATATATTTT. This codes for CSARIGTGAGNTIYF. The V call is TRBV29-1, the J call TRBJ1-3, with 10 bases lining up with TRBD1. Trimming took 7 bases from V and 2 from J; bases not matched to a gene: 8. CDR1 and CDR2 from the germline V gene are SQVTM and ANQGSEA. The CDR3 covers 15 residues.

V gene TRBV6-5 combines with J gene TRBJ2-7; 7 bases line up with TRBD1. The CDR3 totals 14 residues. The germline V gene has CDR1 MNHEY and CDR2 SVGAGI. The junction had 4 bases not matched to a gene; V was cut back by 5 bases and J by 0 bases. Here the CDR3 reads CASSRGQTSYEQYF. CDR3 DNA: TGTGCCAGCAGTCGGGGACAGACCTCCTACGAGCAGTACTTC.

DNA of the CDR3: TGCGCCAGCAGCCAGGACAGGGGGGTCTCACCCCTCCACTTT. It yields the protein CASSQDRGVSPLHF. The rearrangement links TRBV4-1 to TRBJ1-6, with 10 nucleotides matching TRBD1. The length of the CDR3 is 14 residues. Germline V CDR1 and CDR2: MGHRA, YSYEKL. Trimming at V came to 3 bases and at J to 10 bases, leaving 3 bases not matched to a gene.

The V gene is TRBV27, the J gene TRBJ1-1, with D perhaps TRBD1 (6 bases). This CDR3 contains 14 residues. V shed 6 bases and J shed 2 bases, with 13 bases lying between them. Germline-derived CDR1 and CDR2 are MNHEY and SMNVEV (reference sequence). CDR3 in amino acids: CASSPGRGNTEAFF. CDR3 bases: TGTGCCAGCAGCCCGGGCAGGGGCAACACTGAAGCTTTCTTT.

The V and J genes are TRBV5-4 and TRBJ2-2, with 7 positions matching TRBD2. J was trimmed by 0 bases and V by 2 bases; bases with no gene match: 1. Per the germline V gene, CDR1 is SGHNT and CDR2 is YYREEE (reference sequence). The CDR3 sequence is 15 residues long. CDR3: CASSLGTTNTGELFF. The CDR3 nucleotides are TGTGCCAGCAGCTTAGGGACTACGAACACCGGGGAGCTGTTTTTT.

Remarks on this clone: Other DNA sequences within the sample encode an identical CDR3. The DNA of the CDR3 is TGCGCCAGCAGCCCTGGACAGGGCCCATACAATGAGCAGTTCTTC. Its translation: CASSPGQGPYNEQFF. V is TRBV5-1 and J is TRBJ2-1; 8 bases line up with TRBD1. J gave up 4 bases and V 4 bases, and 7 bases lay outside the gene matches. This CDR3 region has 15 residues. The germline CDR1 and CDR2 sequences are SGHRS and YFSETQ. Using reference TRBV5-1 and TRBJ2-1 for the parts outside the CDR3, the full variable domain is KAGVTQTPRYLIKTRGQQVTLSCSPISGHRSVSWYQQTPGQGLQFLFEYFSETQRNKGNFPGRFSGRQFSNSRSEMNVSTLELGDSALYLCASSPGQGPYNEQFFGPGTRLTVL.